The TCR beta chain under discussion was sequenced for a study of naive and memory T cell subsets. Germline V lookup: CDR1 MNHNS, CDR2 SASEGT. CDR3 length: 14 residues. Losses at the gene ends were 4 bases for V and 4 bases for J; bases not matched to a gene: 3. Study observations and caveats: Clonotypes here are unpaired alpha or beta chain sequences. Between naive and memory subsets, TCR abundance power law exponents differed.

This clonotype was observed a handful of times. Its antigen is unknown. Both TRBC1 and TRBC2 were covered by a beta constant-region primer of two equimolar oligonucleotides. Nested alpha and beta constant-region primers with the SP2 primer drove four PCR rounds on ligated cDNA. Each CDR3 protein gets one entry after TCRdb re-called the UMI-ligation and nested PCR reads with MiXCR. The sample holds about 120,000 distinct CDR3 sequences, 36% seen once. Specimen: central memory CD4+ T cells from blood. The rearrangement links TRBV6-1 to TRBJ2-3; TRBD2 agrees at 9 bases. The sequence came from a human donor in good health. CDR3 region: CASSGGLAPDTQYF. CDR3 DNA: TGTGCCAGCAGTGGGGGACTAGCTCCAGATACGCAGTATTTT.